These T cell receptor beta chains were read from a single sample in a study of blood T cell repertoires in COVID-19. The protocol was immunoSEQ multiplex PCR, while the TCRdb copy is restricted to in-frame clones and leaves out a portion. The sample contains hundreds of thousands of clones, around 90% of which appear only once. Sequencing used PBMCs or T cells enriched from blood (not recorded which). The origin of the receptors is a man aged 60 to 69 who had recovered from COVID-19. Both conserved end residues are part of each CDR3. Not all rows give a size; the values are once, few, many and, for expanded clones, a class.

TRBJ2-7	few	TRBV14	CASSQEAGAFAQQYF
TRBJ2-2	.	TRBV19	CASSTGQGAGELFF
TRBJ2-7	.	TRBV4-3	CASSQGGGRGGPYEQYF
TRBJ2-1	.	TRBV24-1	CATSDSTGSYEQFF
TRBJ2-5	once	TRBV13	CASSSGTSGREETQYF
TRBJ2-2	.	TRBV5-1	CASSQGLAGHTGELFF
TRBJ2-1	once	TRBV9	CASSKDRLAGADEQFF
TRBJ2-7	.	TRBV5-1	CASSFQGTYEQYF
TRBJ2-3	.	TRBV27	CASSLGTSGRAHTDTQYF
TRBJ2-4	.	TRBV28	CASSPLAGAKNIQYF
TRBJ1-2	.	TRBV3-1/TRBV3-2	CASSQRRGSNYGYTF
TRBJ2-1	once	TRBV24-1	CATSRSLWTGANEQFF
TRBJ1-3	.	TRBV9	CASSVVEGLFSGNTIYF
TRBJ1-3	.	TRBV7-8	CASKLGQGAGNTIYF
TRBJ2-1	.	TRBV9	CASSVGNTSGSQLRYNEQFF
TRBJ1-2	few	TRBV6-1	CASSDRQGGATLAFNYGYTF
TRBJ1-6	.	TRBV19	CASSNRTGYNSPLHF
TRBJ2-5	.	TRBV5-6	CASSRSEPGTQYF
TRBJ2-1	.	TRBV11-3	CASSLESGGRAFNEQFF
TRBJ2-3	.	TRBV3-1/TRBV3-2	CASSQGPDTQYF
TRBJ1-5	once	TRBV6-6	CASSYTRGSNQPQHF
TRBJ2-1	.	TRBV30	CAWSVNGNEQFF
TRBJ1-1	.	TRBV3-1/TRBV3-2	CASSQTGPQEAFF
TRBJ1-1	.	TRBV23-1	CASSQPRGQQNTEAFF
TRBJ2-3	.	TRBV19	CASSKGQGASDTQYF
TRBJ2-6	.	TRBV30	CAWGAGTGANVLTF
TRBJ1-5	.	TRBV7-9	CASSLGTGLVPQHF
TRBJ1-4	.	TRBV7-9	CASEKKATNEKLFF
TRBJ2-7	few	TRBV6-1	CASSDPGQGAREQYF
TRBJ2-7	.	TRBV28	CASSSPYEQYF
TRBJ1-4	.	TRBV7-9	CASSPFSGQGDEKLFF
TRBJ2-7	.	TRBV27	CASSLASGYEQYF